A single sample is the source of the 12 T cell receptor beta chains below, sequenced in a study of read filtering for tumor transcriptome and immune sequencing. This library used roughly 430 ng RNA and molecular barcoded adaptors spanning alpha/delta and beta/gamma chains. TCRdb re-analysed the reads in MiXCR, keeping a single row per CDR3 protein. This table holds roughly 68,000 distinct CDR3 sequences, about 14% found once. Source material: a population of CD138-negative cells sorted from bone marrow. Every receptor here comes from a donor at least 40 years old with multiple myeloma.

The rearrangement uses TRBV27 and TRBJ1-2; the D is unclear. Trimming pared 0 bases from V and 6 bases from J, leaving 8 bases between. Germline V lookup: CDR1 MNHEY, CDR2 SMNVEV (reference sequence). The CDR3 runs 13 residues. Here the CDR3 DNA reads TGTGCCAGCAGTTTATCAGGGTCTCATGGCTACACCTTC. It yields the protein CASSLSGSHGYTF.

In its sample, this clonotype was seen a few times. The chain combines TRBV7-3 with TRBJ2-2; 7 bases line up with TRBD2. The CDR3 spans 16 residues. Per germline, CDR1 SGHTA and CDR2 FQGTGA. V shed 1 base, J shed 2 bases, and the junction held 4 bases outside the gene matches. The CDR3 here is CASSLSGSLNTGELFF. CDR3 coding DNA: TGTGCCAGCAGCTTAAGCGGGAGTCTAAACACCGGGGAGCTGTTTTTT.

In its sample, this clonotype was seen many times. At one boundary the junction diverges from the germline segment, which might be a read error. This chain links TRBV29-1 with TRBJ2-3; D might be TRBD1 (5 bases). The germline V gene encodes CDR1 SQVTM and CDR2 ANQGSEA. CDR3 length: 12 amino acids. The CDR3 bases are TGCAGCGTCGCTTCGGAGCAGGGTACGCAGTGTTTT. It encodes CSVASEQGTQCF.

This clonotype was seen many times. The J gene is TRBJ1-2, the V gene TRBV12-3 or TRBV12-4; D uncertain. The CDR3 extends over 12 amino acids. The ends were cut back, 1 base at V and 2 bases at J, with 2 bases in the middle. The CDR3 sequence is CASSLVNYGYTF. CDR3 coding DNA: TGTGCCAGCAGTTTAGTGAACTATGGCTACACCTTC.

The chain links TRBV7-2 to TRBJ2-5; perhaps TRBD2 as D (6 bases). The CDR3 consists of 15 residues. V lost 3 bases and J lost 4, with 15 bases in between. Germline V lookup: CDR1 SGHTA, CDR2 FQGNSA. CDR3 nucleotide sequence: TGTGCCAGCAGCTTGGCGTTAGGGAGGAGAGAGACCCAGTACTTC. Translating it yields CASSLALGRRETQYF.

At least ten counts were recorded for this clonotype. J is TRBJ1-5 and V is TRBV19; D not resolved. This CDR3 spans 17 amino acids. Germline CDR1 LNHDA, CDR2 SQIVND (reference sequence). Trimming took 0 bases from V and 0 from J, leaving 12 bases between them. Here the CDR3 DNA reads TGTGCCAGTAGTATAGATGTACCGCAGTATAGCAATCAGCCCCAGCATTTT. Its protein product is CASSIDVPQYSNQPQHF.

As to this clonotype: A much larger clone sits a single nucleotide away, making a read error possible. CDR3 in amino acids: CASSTTRGTYNEQFF. CDR3 in DNA: TGTGCCAGCAGCACGACTCGCGGGACGTACAATGAGCAGTTCTTC. The chain employs TRBV4-2 and TRBJ2-1, with a tentative D call TRBD2 (6 bases). CDR1 is LGHNA, CDR2 YNFKEQ, per germline. The V gene lost 5 bases and the J gene lost 4 bases, with 15 bases spanning the gap. The CDR3 covers 15 residues.

In this sample, this clonotype turned up many times. The chain uses TRBV6-2 or TRBV6-3 and TRBJ1-1; D gene unclear. Germline V gene sequence: CDR1 MNHEY, CDR2 SVGEGT. The V gene lost 5 bases and the J gene lost 0 bases, with 13 bases spanning the gap. This CDR3 has 15 amino acids. CDR3 DNA sequence: TGTGCCAGCAGTCCGCGGACCGAAATGAACACTGAAGCTTTCTTT. Its translation is CASSPRTEMNTEAFF.

This clonotype was counted many times. The chain is built from TRBV7-2 and TRBJ2-3; D possibly matches TRBD1 or TRBD2 (5 bases each). The CDR3 extends over 15 amino acids. V gave up 1 base and J gave up 7 bases, with 15 bases separating them. Germline CDR1 is SGHTA and CDR2 is FQGNSA. The CDR3 is CASSLGSTGPYTQYF. CDR3 sequence (DNA): TGTGCCAGCAGCTTAGGGTCGACGGGACCCTATACGCAGTATTTT.

This clonotype has at least ten counts. The V and J genes are TRBV29-1 and TRBJ2-2; 12 nucleotides align to TRBD2. V dropped 6 bases and J dropped 4; count of bases not matched to a gene: 3. This CDR3 has 14 residues. CDR1 is SQVTM and CDR2 is ANQGSEA in the germline V gene. CDR3 sequence (DNA): TGCAGCGTCCAGACTAGCGGGAGCACCGGGGAGCTGTTTTTT. Its translation is CSVQTSGSTGELFF.

This clonotype was observed many times. The chain uses TRBV7-6 and TRBJ2-1, with D perhaps matching TRBD1 (6 bases). The CDR3 has 14 residues. Germline V CDR1 and CDR2: SGHVS, FNYEAQ. The V and J ends lost 0 bases and 10 bases respectively, with 13 bases between them. In DNA form, the CDR3 reads TGTGCCAGCAGCTTAGCGTCAGGGGTCCGCGAGCAGTTCTTC. Residues: CASSLASGVREQFF.

This clonotype was observed a few times. This chain joins TRBV27 and TRBJ2-2; D not resolved. With 3 bases removed from V and 0 bases from J, the gap between germline ends came to 11 bases. The germline gives CDR1 MNHEY, CDR2 SMNVEV (reference sequence). The CDR3 loop spans 16 amino acids. CDR3 coding DNA: TGTGCCAGCAGTTTCCTCTCCCTACCGAACACCGGGGAGCTGTTTTTT. Translating gives CASSFLSLPNTGELFF.